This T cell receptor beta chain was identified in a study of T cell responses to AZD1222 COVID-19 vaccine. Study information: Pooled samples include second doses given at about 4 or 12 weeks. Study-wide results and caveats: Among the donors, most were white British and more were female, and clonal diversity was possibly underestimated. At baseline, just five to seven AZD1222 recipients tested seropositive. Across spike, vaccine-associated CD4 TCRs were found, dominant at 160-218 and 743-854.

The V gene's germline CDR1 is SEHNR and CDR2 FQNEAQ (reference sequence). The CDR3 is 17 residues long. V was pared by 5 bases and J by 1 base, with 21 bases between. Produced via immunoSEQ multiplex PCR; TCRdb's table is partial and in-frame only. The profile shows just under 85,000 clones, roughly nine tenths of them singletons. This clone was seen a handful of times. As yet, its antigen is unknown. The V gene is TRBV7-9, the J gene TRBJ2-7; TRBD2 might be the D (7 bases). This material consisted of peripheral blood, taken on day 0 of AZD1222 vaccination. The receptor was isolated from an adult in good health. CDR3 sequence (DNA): TGTGCCAGCAGCCAAGGGGGAGGGAGGGCTGCATCCTACGAGCAGTACTTC. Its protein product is CASSQGGGRAASYEQYF.